Following are 16 T cell receptor beta chains from one sample sequenced in a study of T cells in narcolepsy. TCRdb's table, derived via immunoSEQ multiplex PCR, lists solely in-frame clones and lacks some. Of about 27,000 clones detected, roughly 86% appear once; the ten largest clones hold approximately 1.2%. The sample was CD45RA- memory CD4+ T cells from PBMCs. These receptors originate from a human donor with narcolepsy.

In its sample, this clone was seen once. The V and J genes are TRBV7-2 and TRBJ1-2; perhaps TRBD1 as D (6 bases). The germline CDR1 and CDR2 sequences are SGHTA and FQGNSA. V was pared by 5 bases and J by 4 bases, with 11 bases between. The CDR3 loop spans 13 amino acids. The CDR3 DNA is TGTGCCAGCAGCGCCCGACAGGCCTATGGCTACACCTTC. Translating it yields CASSARQAYGYTF. Full variable domain (missing parts from reference TRBV7-2 and TRBJ1-2): GAGVSQSPSNKVTEKGKDVELRCDPISGHTALYWYRQSLGQGLEFLIYFQGNSAPDKSGLPSDRFSAERTGGSVSTLTIQRTQQEDSAVYLCASSARQAYGYTFGSGTRLTVV.

The rearrangement joins TRBV28 to TRBJ2-7, with 10 nucleotides matching TRBD2. V lost 2 bases to trimming and J lost 2 bases; unmatched junction nucleotides: 3. The CDR3 has 15 residues. CDR1 MDHEN and CDR2 SYDVKM come from the germline V gene. CDR3 amino acids: CASSLASGRAYEQYF. As DNA, the CDR3 is TGTGCCAGCAGTTTAGCTAGCGGGAGAGCCTACGAGCAGTACTTC. Complete variable domain (other parts from reference TRBV28 and TRBJ2-7): DVKVTQSSRYLVKRTGEKVFLECVQDMDHENMFWYRQDPGLGLRLIYFSYDVKMKEKGDIPEGYSVSREKKERFSLILESASTNQTSMYLCASSLASGRAYEQYFGPGTRLTVT.

The J gene is TRBJ1-4, the V gene TRBV2, with 8 bases lining up with TRBD1. This CDR3 has 14 amino acids. Trimming removed 7 bases from V and 7 bases from J; junction bases left unmatched: 8. Germline-derived CDR1 and CDR2 are SNHLY and FYNNEI. This CDR3 is CASTRTGQGEKLFF. CDR3 sequence (DNA): TGTGCCAGCACCAGGACAGGGCAGGGTGAAAAACTGTTTTTT.

The chain uses TRBV9 and TRBJ2-3; the D gene is possibly TRBD2 (7 bases). The CDR3 extends over 18 amino acids. Germline V gene data show CDR1 as SGDLS and CDR2 as YYNGEE. V gave up 2 bases and J gave up 0 bases, with 19 bases separating them. The CDR3 region is CASSVWGASGRSTDTQYF. DNA of the CDR3: TGTGCCAGCAGCGTGTGGGGGGCTAGCGGCAGAAGCACAGATACGCAGTATTTT.

This rearrangement joins TRBV25-1 to TRBJ1-5; a possible D gene is TRBD1 (5 bases). V lost 4 bases and J lost 2, with 9 bases in between. Germline CDR1 reads MGHDK; CDR2 reads SYGVNS. The CDR3 contains 14 residues. Here the CDR3 reads CASSGGTGNQPQHF. DNA of the CDR3: TGTGCCAGCAGTGGGGGCACGGGCAATCAGCCCCAGCATTTT.

This chain connects TRBV11-1 to TRBJ2-7, with 8 bases that match TRBD1. The ends lost 5 bases at V and 1 base at J; junction bases unmatched: 4. The CDR3 is 14 amino acids. Germline V gene data show CDR1 as SGHAT and CDR2 as FQDESV (reference sequence). The CDR3 is CASSPRQGSYEQYF. Here the CDR3 DNA reads TGTGCCAGCAGCCCTCGACAGGGGTCCTACGAGCAGTACTTC.

The chain links TRBV5-6 to TRBJ2-7, with D uncertain. V was cut by 0 bases and J by 2 bases, with 15 bases left in between. The V gene's germline CDR1 is SGHDT and CDR2 YYEEEE. The CDR3 is 16 amino acids. In DNA, the CDR3 is TGTGCCAGCAGCTTGGCAGGCCGTAACACTCCCTACGAGCAGTACTTC. As protein: CASSLAGRNTPYEQYF.

V gene TRBV7-9 combines with J gene TRBJ1-5, with D hard to call. The CDR3 runs 16 residues. Trimming shortened V by 3 bases and J by 1 base, and 13 bases separated the two germline ends. CDR1 SEHNR and CDR2 FQNEAQ come from the germline V gene (reference sequence). The CDR3 DNA reads TGTGCCAGCAGCTTTACTGCGGGAGGGAGCAATCAGCCCCAGCATTTT. Encoded protein: CASSFTAGGSNQPQHF.

The V call is TRBV7-9, the J call TRBJ2-5, with TRBD2 identical over 11 bases. Per germline, CDR1 SEHNR and CDR2 FQNEAQ (reference sequence). There are 15 residues in the CDR3. J was trimmed by 3 bases and V by 3 bases; bases with no gene match: 3. The CDR3 sequence is CASSLALAGEETQYF. CDR3 in DNA: TGTGCCAGCAGCTTGGCACTAGCGGGAGAAGAGACCCAGTACTTC. Drawing the rest from reference TRBV7-9 and TRBJ2-5, the complete variable domain is DTGVSQNPRHKITKRGQNVTFRCDPISEHNRLYWYRQTLGQGPEFLTYFQNEAQLEKSRLLSDRFSAERPKGSFSTLEIQRTEQGDSAMYLCASSLALAGEETQYFGPGTRLLVL.

The gene calls are TRBV7-2 and TRBJ2-7, with no clear D. The CDR3 spans 14 residues. Germline CDR1 reads SGHTA; CDR2 reads FQGNSA. V was cut by 0 bases and J by 5 bases, with 11 bases left in between. Here the CDR3 reads CASSLARVIHEQYF. The DNA of the CDR3 is TGTGCCAGCAGCTTAGCAAGGGTCATCCACGAGCAGTACTTC.

This sequence joins TRBV5-1 and TRBJ2-1, with unresolved D. The CDR3 covers 15 residues. With 4 bases removed from V and 0 bases from J, the gap between germline ends came to 11 bases. Germline lookup yields CDR1 SGHRS and CDR2 YFSETQ. This CDR3 reads CASSEGTSSYNEQFF. The CDR3 region has the DNA TGCGCCAGCAGCGAAGGTACAAGCTCCTACAATGAGCAGTTCTTC.

This rearrangement joins TRBV6-4 to TRBJ2-5; perhaps TRBD2 as D (6 bases). This CDR3 is 13 amino acids long. The germline V gene has CDR1 MRHNA and CDR2 SNTAGT. Trimming pared 4 bases from V and 5 bases from J, leaving 11 bases between. CDR3 loop: CASSAQAGETQYF. In nucleotides, the CDR3 is TGTGCCAGCAGTGCTCAGGCGGGGGAGACCCAGTACTTC.

The genes are TRBV19 and TRBJ1-2, with D unresolved. Germline V CDR1 and CDR2: LNHDA, SQIVND (reference sequence). The CDR3 is made up of 14 amino acids. The V end lost 4 bases, the J end lost 8 bases, and 17 bases lay between the germline ends. CDR3 region: CASSTPGLTSGYTF. CDR3 nucleotide sequence: TGTGCCAGTAGTACCCCGGGCCTCACGTCCGGCTACACCTTC.

This sequence joins TRBV6-1 and TRBJ2-3; D is perhaps TRBD2 (6 bases). Germline assignment: CDR1 MNHNS and CDR2 SASEGT. CDR3 length: 15 residues. V lost 0 bases, J lost 1 base, and 8 bases lay in between. The CDR3 DNA reads TGTGCCAGCAGTGAAGCGCCTAGCGGCACAGATACGCAGTATTTT. Its protein product is CASSEAPSGTDTQYF.

This rearrangement joins TRBV7-6 to TRBJ2-6; D gene unclear. V dropped 5 bases and J dropped 0 bases, with 5 bases sitting between them. This CDR3 comprises 14 residues. Germline values: CDR1 SGHVS, CDR2 FNYEAQ. The CDR3 spells CASSMGSGANVLTF. For the CDR3, the DNA is TGTGCCAGCAGCATGGGCTCTGGGGCCAACGTCCTGACTTTC.

The genes are TRBV7-2 and TRBJ1-5, with no clear D. Trimming pared 4 bases from V and 0 bases from J, leaving 7 bases between. CDR1 and CDR2 (germline): SGHTA, FQGNSA. There are 14 residues in the CDR3. This chain's CDR3 is CASSSHNSNQPQHF. For the CDR3, the DNA is TGTGCCAGCAGCTCCCATAATAGCAATCAGCCCCAGCATTTT.